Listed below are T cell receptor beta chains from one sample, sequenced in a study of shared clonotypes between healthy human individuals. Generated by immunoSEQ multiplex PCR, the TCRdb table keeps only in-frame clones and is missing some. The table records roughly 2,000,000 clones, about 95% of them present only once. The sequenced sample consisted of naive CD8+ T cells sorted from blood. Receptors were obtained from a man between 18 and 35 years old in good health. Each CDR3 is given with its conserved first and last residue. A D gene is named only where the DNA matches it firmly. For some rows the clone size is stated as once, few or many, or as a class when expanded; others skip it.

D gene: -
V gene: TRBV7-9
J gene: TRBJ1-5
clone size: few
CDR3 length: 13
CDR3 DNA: TGTGCCAGCTCTTCAGGGTTCGATCAGCCCCAGCATTTT
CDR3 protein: CASSSGFDQPQHF

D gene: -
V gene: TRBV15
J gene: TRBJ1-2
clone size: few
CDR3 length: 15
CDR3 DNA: TGTGCCACCAGCGACGGACAGTCCCGCCTATATGGCTACACCTTC
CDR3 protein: CATSDGQSRLYGYTF

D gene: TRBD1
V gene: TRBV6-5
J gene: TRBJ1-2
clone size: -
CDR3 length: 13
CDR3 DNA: TGTGCCAGCAGCCTGGGACAGGGTGCCGGCTACACCTTC
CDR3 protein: CASSLGQGAGYTF

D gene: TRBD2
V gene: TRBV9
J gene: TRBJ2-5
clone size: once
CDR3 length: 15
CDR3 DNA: TGTGCCAGCAGCGGTAGCGGGAGGGTGCAAGAGACCCAGTACTTC
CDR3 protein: CASSGSGRVQETQYF

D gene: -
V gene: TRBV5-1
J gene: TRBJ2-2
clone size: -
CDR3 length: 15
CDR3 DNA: TGCGCCAGCAGCTACTCAGGGGTCGGCACCGGGGAGCTGTTTTTT
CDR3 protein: CASSYSGVGTGELFF

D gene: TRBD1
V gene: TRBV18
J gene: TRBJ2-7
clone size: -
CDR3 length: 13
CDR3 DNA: TGTGCCAGCTCAAGCCGGGACAGTATCGAGCAGTACTTC
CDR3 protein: CASSSRDSIEQYF

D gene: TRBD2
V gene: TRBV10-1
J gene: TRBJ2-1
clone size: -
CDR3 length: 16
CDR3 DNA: TGCGCCAGCAGTGAGTTGACTAGCGGGGCGGACAATGAGCAGTTCTTC
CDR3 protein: CASSELTSGADNEQFF

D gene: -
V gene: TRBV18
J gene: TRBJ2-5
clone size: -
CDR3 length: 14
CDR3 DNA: TGTGCCAGCTCCCCACTACGGGGAGGAGAGACCCAGTACTTC
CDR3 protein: CASSPLRGGETQYF

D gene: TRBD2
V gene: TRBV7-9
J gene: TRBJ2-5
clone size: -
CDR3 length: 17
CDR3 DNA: TGTGCCAGCAGCTTAGCTAGCGGGGGGCTCCGCGGGGAGACCCAGTACTTC
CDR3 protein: CASSLASGGLRGETQYF

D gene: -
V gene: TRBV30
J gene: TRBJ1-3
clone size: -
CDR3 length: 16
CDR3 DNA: TGTGCCTGGAGTGTAAGGGGGGTTTTCTCTGGAAACACCATATATTTT
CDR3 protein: CAWSVRGVFSGNTIYF

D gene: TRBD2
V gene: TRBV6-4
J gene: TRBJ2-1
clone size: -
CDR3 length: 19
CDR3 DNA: TGTGCCAGCAGTCCCCGGGGTAGCGGGGGGGATGTCTCCTACAATGAGCAGTTCTTC
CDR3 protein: CASSPRGSGGDVSYNEQFF

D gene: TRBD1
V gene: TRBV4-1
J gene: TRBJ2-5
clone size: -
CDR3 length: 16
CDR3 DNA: TGCGCCAGCAGCTACCTCCCGGGACAGGGGAGGGAGACCCAGTACTTC
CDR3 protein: CASSYLPGQGRETQYF

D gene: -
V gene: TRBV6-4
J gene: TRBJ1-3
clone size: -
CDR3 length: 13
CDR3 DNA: TGTGCCGCCGGTAGGACGAAAAGTAACACCATATATTTT
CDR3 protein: CAAGRTKSNTIYF

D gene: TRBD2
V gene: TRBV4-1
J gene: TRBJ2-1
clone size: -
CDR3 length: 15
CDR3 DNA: TGCGCCAGCAGCCAAGAGCGGGGGGTTGGGGATGAGCAGTTCTTC
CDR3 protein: CASSQERGVGDEQFF

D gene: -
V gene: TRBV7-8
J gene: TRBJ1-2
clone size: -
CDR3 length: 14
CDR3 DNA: TGTGCCAGCAGCTTAGGACAGTCTAACTATGGCTACACCTTC
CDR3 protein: CASSLGQSNYGYTF

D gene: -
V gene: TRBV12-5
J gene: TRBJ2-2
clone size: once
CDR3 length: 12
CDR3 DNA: TGTGCTAGTGGCCTTAACACCGGGGAGCTGTTTTTT
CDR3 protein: CASGLNTGELFF

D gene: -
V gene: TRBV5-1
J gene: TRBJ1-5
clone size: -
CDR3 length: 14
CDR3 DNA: TGCGCCAGCAGCCCTGACGGCCTATATCAGCCCCAGCATTTT
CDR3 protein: CASSPDGLYQPQHF

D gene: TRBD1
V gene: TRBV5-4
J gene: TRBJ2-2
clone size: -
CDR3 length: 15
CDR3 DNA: TGTGCCAGCAGCGCCCCGGGACAGACAGGCGGGGAGCTGTTTTTT
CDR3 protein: CASSAPGQTGGELFF

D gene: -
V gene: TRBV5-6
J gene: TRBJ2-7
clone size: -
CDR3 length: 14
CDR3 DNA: TGTGCCAGCAGCTTGGTCGGGGGCCCCTACGAGCAGTACTTC
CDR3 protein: CASSLVGGPYEQYF

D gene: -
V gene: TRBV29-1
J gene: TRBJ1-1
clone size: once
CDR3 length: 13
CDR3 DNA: TGCAGCGTTGAAGAAGGGGACGACACTGAAGCTTTCTTT
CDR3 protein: CSVEEGDDTEAFF

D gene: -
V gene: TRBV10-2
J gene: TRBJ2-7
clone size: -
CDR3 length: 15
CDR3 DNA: TGCGCCACCAAAGTCGGGGTTAGCGGTACCTACGAGCAGTACTTC
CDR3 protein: CATKVGVSGTYEQYF

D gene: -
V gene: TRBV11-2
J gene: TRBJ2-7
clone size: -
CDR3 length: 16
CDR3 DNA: TGTGCCAGCAGCTTAATTCATCCAGACGTTTCCTACGAGCAGTACTTC
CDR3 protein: CASSLIHPDVSYEQYF

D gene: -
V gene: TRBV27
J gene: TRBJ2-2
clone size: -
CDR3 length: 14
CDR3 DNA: TGTGCCAGCAGTCCCAAGGCGAACACCGGGGAGCTGTTTTTT
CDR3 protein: CASSPKANTGELFF

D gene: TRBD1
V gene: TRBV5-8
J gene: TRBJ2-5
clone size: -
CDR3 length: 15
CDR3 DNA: TGTGCCAGCAGCTTGAGGGGACAGGGGACGGAGACCCAGTACTTC
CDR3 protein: CASSLRGQGTETQYF

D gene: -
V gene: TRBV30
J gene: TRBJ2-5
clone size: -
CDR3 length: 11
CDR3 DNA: TGTGCCTGGGAAGGCTTAGAGACCCAGTACTTC
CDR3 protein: CAWEGLETQYF

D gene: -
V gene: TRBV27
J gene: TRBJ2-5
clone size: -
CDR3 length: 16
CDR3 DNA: TGTGCCAGCAGTTTATCGAGCTTTGGCACACAAGAGACCCAGTACTTC
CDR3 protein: CASSLSSFGTQETQYF

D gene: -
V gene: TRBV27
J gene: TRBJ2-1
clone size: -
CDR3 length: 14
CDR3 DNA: TGTGCCAGCAGTCCTGACCCATCCCGAAATGAGCAGTTCTTC
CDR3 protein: CASSPDPSRNEQFF

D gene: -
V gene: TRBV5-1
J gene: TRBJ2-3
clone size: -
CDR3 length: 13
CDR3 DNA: TGCGCCAGCAGCTGGACGGGGGCCGATACGCAGTATTTT
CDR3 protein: CASSWTGADTQYF

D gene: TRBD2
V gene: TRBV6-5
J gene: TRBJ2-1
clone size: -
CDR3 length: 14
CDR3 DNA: TGTGCCAGCAGTTTAGCGGGACGGCACAATGAGCAGTTCTTC
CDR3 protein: CASSLAGRHNEQFF

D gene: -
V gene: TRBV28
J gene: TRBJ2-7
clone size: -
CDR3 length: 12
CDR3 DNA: TGTGCCACAACAGGGATCTCCTACGAGCAGTACTTC
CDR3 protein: CATTGISYEQYF

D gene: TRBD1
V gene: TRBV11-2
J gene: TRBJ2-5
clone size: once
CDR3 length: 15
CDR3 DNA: TGTGCCAGCAGCCCGGGACAGGGGAGTGGGGAGACCCAGTACTTC
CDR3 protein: CASSPGQGSGETQYF

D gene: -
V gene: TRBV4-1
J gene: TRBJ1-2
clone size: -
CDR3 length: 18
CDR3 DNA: TGCGCCAGCAGCCAAGATTTCGGGGGCGAGGGTTCTTATCTCGGCTACACCTTC
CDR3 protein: CASSQDFGGEGSYLGYTF

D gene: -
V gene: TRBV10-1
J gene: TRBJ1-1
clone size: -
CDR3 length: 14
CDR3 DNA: TGCGCCAGCAGTGAAGGCAGGGAGACGTCTGAAGCTTTCTTT
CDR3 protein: CASSEGRETSEAFF

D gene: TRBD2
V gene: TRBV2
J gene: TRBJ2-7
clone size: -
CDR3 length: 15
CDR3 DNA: TGTGCCAGCATTCCCATAGCGGGGGGCACCTACGAGCAGTACTTC
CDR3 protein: CASIPIAGGTYEQYF

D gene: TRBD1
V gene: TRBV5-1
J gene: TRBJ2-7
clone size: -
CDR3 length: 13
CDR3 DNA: TGCGCCAGCAGCTTCGGCAGGGGGTACGAGCAGTACTTC
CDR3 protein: CASSFGRGYEQYF

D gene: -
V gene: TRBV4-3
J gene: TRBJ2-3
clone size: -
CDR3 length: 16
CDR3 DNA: TGCGCCAGCAGCCAAGAACAGGGAGGGAGCACAGATACGCAGTATTTT
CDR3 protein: CASSQEQGGSTDTQYF

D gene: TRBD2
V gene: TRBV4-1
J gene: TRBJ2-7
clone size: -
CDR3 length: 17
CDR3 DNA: TGCGCCAGCAGCCAAGATCCTAGCGGGATGCCGCGCTACGAGCAGTACTTC
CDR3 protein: CASSQDPSGMPRYEQYF

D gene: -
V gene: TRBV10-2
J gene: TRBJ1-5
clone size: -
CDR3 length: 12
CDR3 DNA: TGCGCCAGCAGTGAGGCCAATCAGCCCCAGCATTTT
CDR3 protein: CASSEANQPQHF

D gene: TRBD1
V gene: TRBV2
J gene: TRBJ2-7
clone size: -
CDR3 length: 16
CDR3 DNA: TGTGCCAGCAGTACTCACCGGGACAGGTACTCCTACGAGCAGTACTTC
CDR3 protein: CASSTHRDRYSYEQYF

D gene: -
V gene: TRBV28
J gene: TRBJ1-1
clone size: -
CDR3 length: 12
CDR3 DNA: TGTGCCAGCAGCCTAGGAGGGGCGGAAGCTTTCTTT
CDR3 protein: CASSLGGAEAFF

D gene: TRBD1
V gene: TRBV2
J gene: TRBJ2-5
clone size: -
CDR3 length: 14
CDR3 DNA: TGTGCCAGCAGTGAAGAGGGGGCCCAAGAGACCCAGTACTTC
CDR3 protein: CASSEEGAQETQYF

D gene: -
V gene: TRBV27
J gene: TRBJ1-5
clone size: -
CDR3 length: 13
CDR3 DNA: TGTGCCAGCAGCACGGGAGGCAATCAGCCCCAGCATTTT
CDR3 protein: CASSTGGNQPQHF

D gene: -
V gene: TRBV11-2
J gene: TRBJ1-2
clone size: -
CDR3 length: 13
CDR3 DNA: TGTGCCAGCACGAGCCCGTCCAGGCTAGGCTACACCTTC
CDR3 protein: CASTSPSRLGYTF

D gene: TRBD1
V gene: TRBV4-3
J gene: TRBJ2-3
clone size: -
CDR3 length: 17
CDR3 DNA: TGCGCCAGCAGCCAAGCGACGGGACAGGGTGGATCAGATACGCAGTATTTT
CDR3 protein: CASSQATGQGGSDTQYF

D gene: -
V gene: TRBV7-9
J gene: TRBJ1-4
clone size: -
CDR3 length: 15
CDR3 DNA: TGTGCCAGCAGCTATGCGGATGCAACTAATGAAAAACTGTTTTTT
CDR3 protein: CASSYADATNEKLFF

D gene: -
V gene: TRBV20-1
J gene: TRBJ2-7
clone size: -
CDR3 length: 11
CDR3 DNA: TGCAGTGCTAGGGCTGGCTACGAGCAGTACTTC
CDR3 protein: CSARAGYEQYF

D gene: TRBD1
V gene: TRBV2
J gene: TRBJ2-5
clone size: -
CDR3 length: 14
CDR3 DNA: TGTGCCAGCGAGAGCACAGGGGGCCCAGAGACCCAGTACTTC
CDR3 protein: CASESTGGPETQYF

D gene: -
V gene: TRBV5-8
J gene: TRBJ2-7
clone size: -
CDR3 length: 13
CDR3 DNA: TGTGCCAGCAGCGCTGGGACTCCCTCAGAGCAGTACTTC
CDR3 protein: CASSAGTPSEQYF

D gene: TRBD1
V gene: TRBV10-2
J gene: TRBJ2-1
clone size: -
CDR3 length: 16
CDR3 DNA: TGCGCCAGCAGTGTTCGGACAGGTGACTCCTACAATGAGCAGTTCTTC
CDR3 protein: CASSVRTGDSYNEQFF

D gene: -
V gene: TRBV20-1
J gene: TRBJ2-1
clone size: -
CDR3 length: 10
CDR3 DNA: TGCAGTGCCATGGAGGGCGAGCAGTTCTTC
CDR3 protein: CSAMEGEQFF

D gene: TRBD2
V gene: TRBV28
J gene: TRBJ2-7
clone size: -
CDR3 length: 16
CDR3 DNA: TGTGCCAGCAGTTTATCCCGACTAGCGGGAGGGTACGAGCAGTACTTC
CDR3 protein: CASSLSRLAGGYEQYF

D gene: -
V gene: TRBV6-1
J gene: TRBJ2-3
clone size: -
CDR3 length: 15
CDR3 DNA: TGTGCCAGCAACCCATCAGCCTACGGCACAGATACGCAGTATTTT
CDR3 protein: CASNPSAYGTDTQYF

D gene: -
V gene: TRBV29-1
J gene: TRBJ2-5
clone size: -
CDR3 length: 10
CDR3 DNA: TGCAGCGTTGTCAGAGAGACCCAGTACTTC
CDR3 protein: CSVVRETQYF

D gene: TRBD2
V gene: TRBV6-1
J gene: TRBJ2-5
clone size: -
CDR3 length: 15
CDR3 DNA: TGTGCCAGCAGGTCACTAGCGGGTATGGAAGAGACCCAGTACTTC
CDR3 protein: CASRSLAGMEETQYF

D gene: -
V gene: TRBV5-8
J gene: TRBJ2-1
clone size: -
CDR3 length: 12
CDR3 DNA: TGTGCCAGCAGCGTTGGACAGAATGAGCAGTTCTTC
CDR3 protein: CASSVGQNEQFF